This TCR beta chain emerged from a study of blood T cell repertoires in COVID-19. Across the study: Both acute and convalescent COVID-19 samples were obtained from the United States, Italy and Spain. Sources were T cells, B-cell-depleted T cells, or PBMCs; the material itself was cDNA or gDNA.

This table comes from immunoSEQ multiplex PCR, and its TCRdb copy is limited to in-frame clones, with some not included. The table records hundreds of thousands of clones, roughly 87% of them present only once. Grouping used clinical history reported by participants in a survey and questionnaire. Resolution of symptoms, clearance, or two negative PCRs was present in recovered Cohort 3 donors. CDR3 length: 15 residues. Germline lookup yields CDR1 MNHEY and CDR2 SVGEGT. The V and J ends lost 2 bases and 6 bases respectively, with 16 bases between them. The chain couples TRBV6-2 or TRBV6-3 to TRBJ1-2; tentative D call: TRBD1 (6 bases). The sample taken for sequencing was PBMCs or T cells enriched from blood (not recorded which). This TCR was recovered from a woman in her twenties or thirties who had recovered from COVID-19. The CDR3 DNA follows: TGTGCCAGCAGTTACCCATGGGGGCGGCGTGATGGCTACACCTTC. Translation gives CASSYPWGRRDGYTF.